This T cell receptor beta chain is drawn from a study of T cells in localized non-small cell lung cancer (dated by TCRdb to 2018 to 2021). Regarding the research as a whole: The study examined T cell repertoires in 200 to 250 patients with early-stage NSCLC and compared tumors with uninvolved tumor-adjacent lungs. Of the NSCLC patients, around 130 were male and approximately 110 were female, and the mean age was approximately 66 years. All 250 or so NSCLC patients in the cohort were treatment-naive and had localized lung tumors that were resected. Points the paper makes about the study in general: Of the top 100 tumor clones, a median of roughly 53 were detected in paired uninvolved adjacent lung; approximately 30 were also among that lung's top 100. Because multi-region tumor sequencing was not performed, intratumor heterogeneity could not be ruled out. Higher T cell density in blood was associated with longer overall survival, whereas higher clonality in adjacent lung was associated with shorter survival. Because the study design was exploratory, TCR variables were selected using unadjusted p-values without false-discovery rate correction. Uninvolved tumor-adjacent lung showed the highest T cell clonality, higher than tumor, which suggests more focused antigenic responses in the adjacent lung.

At diagnosis, peripheral blood, uninvolved tumor-adjacent lung and tumor were collected and were preserved as a mix of fresh-frozen and FFPE material. For TCR repertoire profiling, the blood samples were analyzed as peripheral blood mononuclear cells. About this clone: Its binding antigen is unknown. There are no base qualities to consult, and no much larger clone falls within one base.

TCR beta CDR3 regions were sequenced from DNA using the immunoSEQ Assay. On the authors' methods: T cell density was computed as TCR beta template counts normalized to usable DNA estimated by amplifying housekeeping genes. Richness was estimated using the preseqR package, with extrapolation to 400,000 templates for PBMC samples and to 120,000 templates for tissue samples. Clonality was calculated as one minus Pielou's evenness. Differential abundance testing on productive amino-acid clonotypes, with a minimum total count of 5 and an alpha of 0.1, was used to identify tissue-enriched TCRs. The Jaccard Index and the Morisita Overlap Index were used to measure repertoire overlap between compartments. GLIPH grouped TCR beta CDR3s together with public tetramer-defined viral CDR3s, and a viral motif had to include at least three viral sequences and show V-gene enrichment. This is the immuneACCESS table as TCRdb keeps it, with only in-frame sequences that have V and J called. A part of the clones is gone; compared with another copy, unresolved V genes explain less than half, and the rest is unexplained. V and J calls and clone size are as listed in that table; D and trimming were resolved from the DNA. The sample table holds about 35,000 clones, of which less than 95% were seen once. Approximately 12% of the sample goes to the ten largest clones.

Relative to germline, V is missing 5 bases and J is missing 2 bases, with 9 bases of the junction outside any gene match. The germline V gene provides CDR1 SGDLS and CDR2 YYNGEE. There are 17 amino acids in the CDR3, from cysteine to phenylalanine inclusive. Only the CDR3 region is kept as DNA, spanning 51 bases read in frame from base 1. The sequence was obtained from a female donor older than 55 with stage II lung adenocarcinoma. Sample: peripheral blood mononuclear cells, taken before any cancer treatment. The chain couples TRBV9 to TRBJ1-3; TRBD1 aligns with 11 central bases. The CDR3 protein: CASSYGQGASTGNTIYF. The nucleotides are TGTGCCAGCAGTTATGGACAGGGGGCTTCTACTGGAAACACCATATATTTT.